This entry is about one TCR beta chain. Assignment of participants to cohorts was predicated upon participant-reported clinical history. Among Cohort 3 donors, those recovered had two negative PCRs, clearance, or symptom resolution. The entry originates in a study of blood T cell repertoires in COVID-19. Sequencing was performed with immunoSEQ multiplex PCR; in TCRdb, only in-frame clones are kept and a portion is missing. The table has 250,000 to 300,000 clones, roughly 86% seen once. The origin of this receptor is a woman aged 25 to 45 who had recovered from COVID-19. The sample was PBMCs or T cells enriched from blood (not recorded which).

The chain's CDR3 is CASTWGLGSYNEQFF. For the CDR3, the DNA is TGTGCCAGCACCTGGGGACTAGGCTCCTACAATGAGCAGTTCTTC. This chain connects TRBV7-9 to TRBJ2-1; 8 nucleotides agree with TRBD2. The CDR3 runs to 15 residues. With V trimmed by 7 bases and J by 0 bases, 5 bases remained unmatched. CDR1 is SEHNR, CDR2 FQNEAQ, per germline (reference sequence).